A single sample is the source of the 19 T cell receptor beta chains below, sequenced in a study of tumor-infiltrating lymphocytes in primary liver carcinoma. Each 20-30 mg portion of unsorted bulk tissue served as the source for co-extraction of RNA and DNA. The input was around 0.5 ug total RNA; TCR beta cDNA was made from it with a constant-region primer. Library construction for TCR beta comprised three nested multiplex PCR rounds performed with slightly modified ARM-PCR. Primers for the first two PCR rounds were TRBV1-TRBV30 forward primers and a C-beta reverse primer (roughly 10 cycles per round). TCRdb fed the multiplex PCR reads into MiXCR, producing one record per CDR3 protein. The sample includes 90,000 to 100,000 distinct CDR3 sequences, roughly 69% of them seen just once. Sequencing was carried out using liver tumor tissue from sampling region 5. Sample subset: tumor region T5, tumor centre. The origin of the receptors is an older woman with primary liver carcinoma and hepatitis B virus infection.

This clonotype was seen at least ten times. The chain couples TRBV11-2 to TRBJ2-2, with D tentatively TRBD1 (5 bases). Trimming took 6 bases from V and 4 from J, leaving 15 bases between them. Germline V gene lookup returns CDR1 SGHAT and CDR2 FQNNGV. The CDR3 spans 15 residues. DNA of the CDR3: TGTGCCAGCAGTCTGGACGACAGCCCCACCGGGGAGCTGTTTTTT. Amino acids: CASSLDDSPTGELFF.

V usage is TRBV21-1 and J usage is TRBJ2-7; the table gives TRBD2 as D, unverified against the DNA. TRBV21-1 is a pseudogene. The CDR3 consists of 17 residues. The CDR3 loop reads CASSKGGLTFLSYEKYF. Here the CDR3 DNA reads TGTGCCAGCAGCAAAGGGGGACTAACGTTCCTCTCCTACGAGAAGTACTTC.

The chain joins TRBV28 to TRBJ1-2; D is uncertain. V was trimmed by 2 bases and J by 8 bases, leaving 15 bases between them. Germline V gene lookup returns CDR1 MDHEN and CDR2 SYDVKM. The CDR3 runs to 14 residues. CDR3 region: CASSLELGKMGYTF. CDR3 sequence (DNA): TGTGCCAGCAGTTTAGAACTGGGGAAGATGGGCTACACCTTC.

This clonotype was detected many times. The gene calls are TRBV7-8 and TRBJ1-2; D is unclear. Germline CDR1 and CDR2: SGHVS and FQNEAQ. The CDR3 is made up of 16 amino acids. V lost 1 base, J lost 1 base, and 13 bases lay in between. DNA of the CDR3: TGTGCCAGCAGCTTAGGGCCCTCGGTTATTAACTATGGCTACACCTTC. It specifies CASSLGPSVINYGYTF.

In regard to this clonotype: Its ends do not fully match the called genes, so a read error is possible. The V call is TRBV11-3, the J call TRBJ2-7, with 9 bases that match TRBD1. The CDR3 sequence is 15 residues long. CDR1 SGHNT and CDR2 YENEEA come from the germline V gene. The CDR3, as DNA: TGTGCCAGCAGCTTAGGTACAGGGGGCTCCATCGAGCAGCACTTC. It is translated as CASSLGTGGSIEQHF.

In the case of this clonotype: This may be a read error, as it is one base from a much larger clone. The gene calls are TRBV28 and TRBJ1-2; TRBD1 is a possible D gene (6 bases). Germline loops: CDR1 MDHEN, CDR2 SYDVKM. The CDR3 has 13 residues. Trimming shortened V by 8 bases and J by 4 bases, and 14 bases separated the two germline ends. The CDR3 bases are TGTGCCAGCCAACTCCTGGGGGCCTATGGCTACACCTTC. Translating gives CASQLLGAYGYTF.

About this clonotype: Because the CDR3 is missing its conserved closing phenylalanine or tryptophan, this is likely a read error. The chain links TRBV11-3 to TRBJ1-1; D is undetermined. Germline assignment: CDR1 SGHNT and CDR2 YENEEA. The CDR3 totals 16 residues. The CDR3, as DNA: TGTGCCAGTAGCTTAGTCGGGGAATACCGGAGCACTGAAGCTTTCCTT. This translates into CASSLVGEYRSTEAFL.

This chain links TRBV6-2 or TRBV6-3 with TRBJ2-5; D uncertain. In germline, CDR1 is MNHEY, CDR2 SVGEGT. V was trimmed by 5 bases and J by 4 bases, leaving 23 bases between them. The CDR3 runs 17 residues. CDR3 sequence (DNA): TGTGCCAGCAGTCACCTCTCTATAGTAGGAGCACGAGAGACCCAGTACTTC. It translates to CASSHLSIVGARETQYF.

The chain combines TRBV5-1 with TRBJ2-4, with 9 nucleotides matching TRBD2. Trimming cost V 3 bases and J 15 bases; bases outside gene matches: 7. The CDR3 totals 12 residues. In germline, CDR1 is SGHRS, CDR2 YFSETQ. CDR3 protein: CASSSTSGFSYF. The CDR3 DNA follows: TGCGCCAGCAGCTCGACTAGCGGTTTTTCGTACTTC.

This clonotype was seen a single time. The missing conserved phenylalanine or tryptophan at the end of this CDR3 makes a read error likely. For the CDR3, the DNA is TGTGCCAGCATGGCATTCATTGGAAGAACAGATACGCAGTATTCT. Protein: CASMAFIGRTDTQYS. V gene TRBV6-1 combines with J gene TRBJ2-3; D unresolved. This CDR3 spans 15 amino acids. The germline V gene encodes CDR1 MNHNS and CDR2 SASEGT. With 7 bases removed from V and 3 bases from J, the gap between germline ends came to 17 bases.

Note on this clonotype: Relative to the germline gene, one junction end is altered; a read error may explain this. V is TRBV12-3 or TRBV12-4 and J is TRBJ2-2; the match to TRBD2 covers 7 bases. The CDR3 consists of 13 residues. The CDR3: CVSSLEMGGRLFF. As DNA, the CDR3 is TGTGTCAGCAGTTTAGAGATGGGCGGGAGGCTGTTTTTT.

This clonotype showed up just once. Mismatch with germline at one junction end may stem from a read error. This rearrangement joins TRBV5-4 to TRBJ2-1; no reliable D call. CDR3 length equals 16 residues. Per the germline V gene, CDR1 is SGHNT and CDR2 is YYREEE (reference sequence). The CDR3 DNA follows: TGTGCCAGCGGCTTGAGTGTCTTGGGTTCCTACAATGAGCAGTTCTTC. Encoded protein: CASGLSVLGSYNEQFF. Supplemented by reference TRBV5-4 and TRBJ2-1, the full variable domain reads ETGVTQSPTHLIKTRGQQVTLRCSSQSGHNTVSWYQQALGQGPQFIFQYYREEENGRGNFPPRFSGLQFPNYSSELNVNALELDDSALYLCASGLSVLGSYNEQFFGPGTRLTVL.

This clonotype has ten or more counts. The chain is built from TRBV11-1 and TRBJ2-3, with D tentatively TRBD2 (5 bases). V was trimmed by 6 bases and J by 0 bases, leaving 13 bases between them. From germline, CDR1 is SGHAT and CDR2 FQDESV (reference sequence). The CDR3 extends over 15 amino acids. The DNA of the CDR3 is TGTGCCAGCAGTTTGCCGAGGGAGAGCACAGATACGCAGTATTTT. Protein product: CASSLPRESTDTQYF.

With regard to this clonotype: This may arise from a read error, as a much more abundant clone is one base away. Since the CDR3 does not end with the conserved phenylalanine or tryptophan, this likely comes from a read error. The chain combines TRBV19 with TRBJ1-1, with D perhaps TRBD1 (5 bases). The germline V and J ends were trimmed by 4 bases and 1 base, with 13 bases remaining between them. Germline CDR1 and CDR2: LNHDA and SQIVND (reference sequence). The CDR3 loop spans 15 amino acids. CDR3 sequence (DNA): TGTGCCAGTAGTAGCTCTCGACAGAGGAACACTGAAGCTTTCTTA. Protein product: CASSSSRQRNTEAFL.

A note on this clonotype: The junction shows a germline mismatch at one end, possibly a read error. This chain links TRBV29-1 with TRBJ1-4; a possible D gene is TRBD1 (5 bases). Germline values: CDR1 SQVTM, CDR2 ANQGSEA. The CDR3 length is 13 residues. CDR3 amino acids: CSVVGTPGEKLFF. CDR3 DNA: TGCAGCGTTGTCGGGACCCCGGGCGAAAAACTGTTTTTC.

Note on this clonotype: One junction end disagrees with the germline gene, perhaps due to a read error. The chain recombines TRBV5-6 with TRBJ2-5; D is possibly TRBD1 (7 bases). The CDR3 runs to 15 residues. Germline V gene data show CDR1 as SGHDT and CDR2 as YYEEEE. CDR3 in DNA: TGTGCCAGCAGCGTCAGGGGGGCAAACCAAGAGACCCAATACTTC. It yields the protein CASSVRGANQETQYF.

Remarks on this clonotype: A much larger clone sits a single nucleotide away, making a read error possible. V usage is TRBV29-1 and J usage is TRBJ2-7, with a weak D call TRBD2 (7 bases). CDR3 length equals 13 residues. Looked up from germline, CDR1 is SQVTM and CDR2 is ANQGSEA. The germline V and J ends were trimmed by 7 bases and 3 bases, with 16 bases remaining between them. The CDR3: CSAAGATGYEQYF. In DNA, the CDR3 is TGCAGCGCCGCGGGGGCCACGGGCTACGAGCAGTACTTC.

This chain connects TRBV11-2 to TRBJ2-1; 8 bases fit TRBD2. Germline CDR1 is SGHAT and CDR2 is FQNNGV. Trimming removed 6 bases from V and 3 bases from J; junction bases left unmatched: 7. The CDR3 runs 15 residues. CDR3 sequence reads: CASSGGGLFYNEQFF. The CDR3 bases are TGTGCCAGCAGTGGCGGGGGGCTCTTCTACAATGAGCAGTTCTTC.

As regards this clonotype: Given the absence of the conserved phenylalanine or tryptophan at the CDR3 end, a read error is likely. The rearrangement joins TRBV11-2 to TRBJ2-3; a weak D match, TRBD2 (5 bases). The CDR3 has 14 residues. From germline, CDR1 is SGHAT and CDR2 FQNNGV. CDR3 in DNA: TGTGCCAGCAGCTTAGACTGGGAGATCGATATGCAGTATTTA. It specifies CASSLDWEIDMQYL.